One and the same sample provided the 9 T cell receptor beta chains below, sequenced in a study of identical twins. TCRdb fed the 5' RACE reads into MiXCR, producing one record per CDR3 protein. The data hold 750,000 to 950,000 distinct CDR3 sequences, with roughly an eighth observed a single time. The sample was also reused in another study, on yellow fever vaccine responses in identical twins.

The source material was PBMCs. The receptors come from a woman under 30 in good health.

This clonotype was counted at least ten times. One end of the junction is discordant with germline, which a read error may explain. The rearrangement joins TRBV12-3 or TRBV12-4 to TRBJ1-2; no definite D call. The CDR3 extends over 13 amino acids. The CDR3 nucleotides read TGCGCCAGCAGCCAAGGCGGGCCCTATGGCTACACCTTC. It specifies CASSQGGPYGYTF.

J is TRBJ2-1 and V is TRBV9; 8 bases match TRBD1. Germline V gene data show CDR1 as SGDLS and CDR2 as YYNGEE. V was pared by 2 bases and J by 7 bases, with 5 bases of the junction left unmatched. This CDR3 comprises 14 residues. CDR3 DNA: TGTGCCAGCAGCGTGCAGGGGGCTTTTAATGAGCAGTTCTTC. It yields the protein CASSVQGAFNEQFF.

The J gene is TRBJ1-5, the V gene TRBV10-3; D call uncertain. Germline V gene data show CDR1 as ENHRY and CDR2 as SYGVKD. The CDR3 loop spans 14 amino acids. V was pared by 2 bases and J by 3 bases, with 8 bases between. The DNA for the CDR3 is TGTGCCATCAGTGAGGGGGAGGACAATCAGCCCCAGCATTTT. Residues: CAISEGEDNQPQHF.

Only a few counts were recorded for this clonotype. The chain joins TRBV11-2 to TRBJ2-2; unclear D gene. Germline values: CDR1 SGHAT, CDR2 FQNNGV. The CDR3 is 15 residues long. V lost 2 bases, J lost 1 base, and 8 bases lay in between. This chain's CDR3 is CASSLFSMNTGELFF. The DNA for the CDR3 is TGTGCCAGCAGCTTATTTTCGATGAACACCGGGGAGCTGTTTTTT.

The chain uses TRBV19 and TRBJ2-1, with D possibly TRBD1 on 6 matching bases. This CDR3 is 12 amino acids long. Per the germline V gene, CDR1 is LNHDA and CDR2 is SQIVND (reference sequence). The ends were cut back, 4 bases at V and 9 bases at J, with 10 bases in the middle. The CDR3 nucleotides are TGTGCCAGTAGTACGACAGGAGGTGAGCAGTTCTTC. Translating it yields CASSTTGGEQFF. Drawing the rest from reference TRBV19 and TRBJ2-1, the complete variable domain is DGGITQSPKYLFRKEGQNVTLSCEQNLNHDAMYWYRQDPGQGLRLIYYSQIVNDFQKGDIAEGYSVSREKKESFPLTVTSAQKNPTAFYLCASSTTGGEQFFGPGTRLTVL.

The sample holds many counts of this clonotype. The V and J genes are TRBV3-1 and TRBJ1-1, with unresolved D. V was pared by 3 bases and J by 9 bases, with 11 bases between. The CDR3 totals 12 residues. The V gene's germline CDR1 is LGHDT and CDR2 YNNKEL (reference sequence). The CDR3 nucleotides are TGTGCCAGCAGCCACCGACCTCAGCAAGCTTTCTTT. It is translated as CASSHRPQQAFF.

The chain is built from TRBV20-1 and TRBJ2-2; the D is unclear. Between the trimmed V and J ends, which lost 2 bases and 7 bases, there was a span of 8 bases. The germline V gene has CDR1 DFQATT and CDR2 SNEGSKA (reference sequence). The CDR3 runs 12 residues. The CDR3 protein is CSARYGFGELFF. CDR3 DNA sequence: TGCAGTGCTAGATACGGGTTCGGGGAGCTGTTTTTT.

There are a few counts of this clonotype. The rearrangement uses TRBV9 and TRBJ2-1; D might be TRBD1 or TRBD2, each matching 5 bases. Trimming pared 4 bases from V and 7 bases from J, leaving 18 bases between. The germline V gene has CDR1 SGDLS and CDR2 YYNGEE. The CDR3 has 15 residues. The DNA of the CDR3 is TGTGCCAGCAGCCCCTCTGGGGCTTCGGGGAATGAGCAGTTCTTC. Protein sequence: CASSPSGASGNEQFF. Based on the CDR3 plus reference TRBV9 and TRBJ2-1, the full variable domain is DSGVTQTPKHLITATGQRVTLRCSPRSGDLSVYWYQQSLDQGLQFLIQYYNGEERAKGNILERFSAQQFPDLHSELNLSSLELGDSALYFCASSPSGASGNEQFFGPGTRLTVL.

The CDR3 sequence: CATSLQLKGYTF. CDR3 DNA sequence: TGTGCCACCAGCCTCCAATTGAAGGGCTACACCTTC. The V gene is TRBV15, the J gene TRBJ1-2; D gene uncertain. Looked up from germline, CDR1 is LNHNV and CDR2 is YYDKDF (reference sequence). CDR3 length: 12 amino acids. The V and J ends lost 5 bases and 8 bases respectively, with 12 bases between them.